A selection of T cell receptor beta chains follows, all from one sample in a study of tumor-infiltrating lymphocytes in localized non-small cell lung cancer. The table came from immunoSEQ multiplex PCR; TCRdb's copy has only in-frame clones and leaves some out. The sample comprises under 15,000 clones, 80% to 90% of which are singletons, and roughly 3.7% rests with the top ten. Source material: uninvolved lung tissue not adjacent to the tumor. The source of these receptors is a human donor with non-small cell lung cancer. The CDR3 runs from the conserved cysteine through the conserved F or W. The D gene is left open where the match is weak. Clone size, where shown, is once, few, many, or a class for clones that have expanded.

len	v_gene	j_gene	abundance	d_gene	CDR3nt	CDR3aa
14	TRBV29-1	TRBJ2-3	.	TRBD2	TGCAGCGCCTTTAGCGGGGGGATCACAGATACGCAGTATTTT	CSAFSGGITDTQYF
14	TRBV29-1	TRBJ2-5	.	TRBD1	TGCAGCGCCCTCGGACAGGGGGCTTTCGAGACCCAGTACTTC	CSALGQGAFETQYF
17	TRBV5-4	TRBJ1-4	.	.	TGTGCCAGCAGCTCGACCCCAGGGGCCCCAACTAATGAAAAACTGTTTTTT	CASSSTPGAPTNEKLFF
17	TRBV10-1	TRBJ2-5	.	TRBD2	TGCGCCAGCAGTCCCGGGATAATAGCGGGTCTCCAAGAGACCCAGTACTTC	CASSPGIIAGLQETQYF
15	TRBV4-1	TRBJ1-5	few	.	TGCGCCAGCAGCCAAGATCAGGGGTCCAATCAGCCCCAGCATTTT	CASSQDQGSNQPQHF
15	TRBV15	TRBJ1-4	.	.	TGTGCCACCAGCAGAGGTGGGAGAGGAAGTGAAAAACTGTTTTTT	CATSRGGRGSEKLFF
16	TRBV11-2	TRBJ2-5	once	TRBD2	TGTGCCAGCAGCCCTACTCGGACTAGCGGGGGAGAGACCCAGTACTTC	CASSPTRTSGGETQYF
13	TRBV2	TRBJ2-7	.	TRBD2	TGTGCCACCAGAGCGGGATCTATGTACGAGCAGTACTTC	CATRAGSMYEQYF
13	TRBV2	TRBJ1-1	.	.	TGTGCCAGCAAAACGGGAATGAACACTGAAGCTTTCTTT	CASKTGMNTEAFF
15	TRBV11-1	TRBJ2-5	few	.	TGTGCCAGCAGCTTTAACAGCCAACCCCAAGAGACCCAGTACTTC	CASSFNSQPQETQYF
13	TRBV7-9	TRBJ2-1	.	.	TGTGCCAGCACCAATGGACAGTACAATGAGCAGTTCTTC	CASTNGQYNEQFF
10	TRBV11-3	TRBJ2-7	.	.	TGTGCCAGCTCCCTCGGATCGCAGTACTTC	CASSLGSQYF
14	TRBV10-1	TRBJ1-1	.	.	TGCGCCAGCAGGGAGACAGGCATGAACACTGAAGCTTTCTTT	CASRETGMNTEAFF
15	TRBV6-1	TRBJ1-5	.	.	TGTGCCAGCAGTGGAGGACAGTATTTCAATCAGCCCCAGCATTTT	CASSGGQYFNQPQHF
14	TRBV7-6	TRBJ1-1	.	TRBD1	TGTGCCAGTTACGTTGGACAGGGGAGAACTGAAGCTTTCTTT	CASYVGQGRTEAFF